What follows are 28 T cell receptor beta chains derived from one specimen sequenced in a study of technical replicates of blood from several donors. Data came from immunoSEQ multiplex PCR; TCRdb stores just in-frame clones and leaves some out. The sample holds roughly 62,000 clones; roughly 91% are singletons and the top ten take under 5%. The sequenced sample consisted of PBMCs. Every receptor here comes from a human donor in good health. Some clones in this sample may be carry-over from other donors' samples.

This clone was observed a single time. The V call is TRBV6-4, the J call TRBJ1-2, with TRBD1 matching over 9 bases. The ends lost 7 bases at V and 0 bases at J; junction bases unmatched: 15. Germline V gives CDR1 MRHNA, CDR2 SNTAGT. The CDR3 totals 18 residues. The CDR3 nucleotides are TGTGCCAGCACAACCGGGACAGGGCTAACTCGGACTAACTATGGCTACACCTTC. This gives the protein CASTTGTGLTRTNYGYTF.

This clone has only one observation. The V gene is TRBV4-3, the J gene TRBJ1-2; D may be TRBD1 (6 bases). The germline gives CDR1 LGHNA, CDR2 YSLEER. Trimming cost V 0 bases and J 6 bases, with 17 bases left between them. The CDR3 spans 16 residues. CDR3 DNA: TGCGCCAGCAGCCAAGATTTCCACAGGGATAATGATGGCTACACCTTC. Translating it yields CASSQDFHRDNDGYTF.

This clone showed up just a few times. V usage is TRBV6-6 and J usage is TRBJ1-1; TRBD1 agrees at 9 bases. The germline gives CDR1 MNHNY, CDR2 SVGAGI (reference sequence). Unmatched junction bases numbered 13, after V lost 6 bases and J lost 5 bases. The CDR3 sequence is 16 residues long. CDR3 in amino acids: CASRSPGTGSRTEAFF. DNA for the CDR3: TGTGCCAGCAGAAGCCCCGGGACAGGGAGTCGTACTGAAGCTTTCTTT.

Details on this clone: Relative to the germline gene, one junction end is altered; a read error may explain this. The genes are TRBV10-2 and TRBJ2-7; 7 bases map to TRBD2. The CDR3 is 14 amino acids. Germline values: CDR1 WSHSY, CDR2 SAAADI. DNA of the CDR3: TGCGCCAGCAGTGAAGGGACTAACTCCTTCGAGCAGTACTTC. Its protein product is CASSEGTNSFEQYF.

A single count supports this clone. The gene calls are TRBV10-3 and TRBJ2-7; TRBD1 matches 9 bases. This CDR3 comprises 13 residues. The trim removed 10 bases at V and 5 bases at J, leaving 9 bases unmatched. In germline, CDR1 is ENHRY, CDR2 SYGVKD. The CDR3, as DNA: TGTGCCACTTTTTTGGACAGGGGCCACGAGCAGTACTTC. It encodes CATFLDRGHEQYF.

The chain links TRBV6-1 to TRBJ2-7, with a tentative D call TRBD1 (6 bases). Germline CDR1 reads MNHNS; CDR2 reads SASEGT. V was clipped by 4 bases and J by 2 bases, with 15 bases between them. The CDR3 is 15 amino acids. The CDR3 bases are TGTGCCAGCAGTGCTCCCTCGGCAGGGGCCTACGAGCAGTACTTC. As protein: CASSAPSAGAYEQYF.

This clone occurred once. V gene TRBV5-1 combines with J gene TRBJ2-1; a weak D match, TRBD2 (5 bases). The CDR3 consists of 16 residues. CDR1 and CDR2 (germline): SGHRS, YFSETQ. V was cut by 0 bases and J by 8 bases, with 18 bases left in between. CDR3 DNA sequence: TGCGCCAGCAGCTTGGCCCGGACTTGGATGGGAGATGAGCAGTTCTTC. Translating gives CASSLARTWMGDEQFF.

The CDR3: CASRPDRAVLNTEAFF. The CDR3 region has the DNA TGTGCCAGCAGGCCTGACAGGGCCGTTTTGAACACTGAAGCTTTCTTT. V usage is TRBV28 and J usage is TRBJ1-1; 7 bases line up with TRBD1. Germline V gene lookup returns CDR1 MDHEN and CDR2 SYDVKM. The CDR3 is made up of 16 amino acids. The J segment lost 0 bases and the V segment lost 6 bases, leaving 10 bases of the junction unmatched.

The chain uses TRBV2 and TRBJ2-1; the D gene is possibly TRBD1 (6 bases). CDR3 length: 14 residues. Between the trimmed V and J ends, which lost 9 bases and 1 base, there was a span of 13 bases. Germline V gene sequence: CDR1 SNHLY, CDR2 FYNNEI. The CDR3 sequence is CARPIGGSYNEQFF. In nucleotides, the CDR3 is TGTGCCAGACCCATAGGGGGTTCCTACAATGAGCAGTTCTTC.

The V gene is TRBV25-1, the J gene TRBJ1-4, with 11 bases lining up with TRBD1. The CDR3 runs to 15 residues. From germline, CDR1 is MGHDK and CDR2 SYGVNS. The trim removed 4 bases at V and 6 bases at J, leaving 4 bases unmatched. CDR3 sequence reads: CASSGTGGAHEKLFF. In DNA, the CDR3 is TGTGCCAGCAGTGGGACAGGGGGCGCCCATGAAAAACTGTTTTTT.

The chain employs TRBV4-2 and TRBJ1-3; TRBD1 aligns across 9 bases. V shed 0 bases and J 2 bases; nucleotides not matched to a gene: 2. There are 16 residues in the CDR3. CDR1 and CDR2 (germline): LGHNA, YNFKEQ. The CDR3 protein is CASSQETGGPGNTIYF. CDR3 nucleotides: TGTGCCAGCAGCCAAGAGACAGGGGGACCTGGAAACACCATATATTTT.

The V gene is TRBV7-9, the J gene TRBJ2-7, with 8 bases that match TRBD2. The CDR3 is made up of 16 amino acids. Per germline, CDR1 SEHNR and CDR2 FQNEAQ (reference sequence). The V and J ends lost 3 bases and 0 bases, in that order; junction bases with no gene match: 7. The DNA of the CDR3 is TGTGCCAGCAGCTTCCTGGGGGGGACTAGCTCCTACGAGCAGTACTTC. It translates to CASSFLGGTSSYEQYF.

The chain uses TRBV7-9 and TRBJ2-7, with TRBD2 matching over 7 bases. CDR1 is SEHNR and CDR2 is FQNEAQ in the germline V gene (reference sequence). J gave up 2 bases and V 5 bases, and 12 bases lay outside the gene matches. The CDR3 is made up of 16 amino acids. CDR3: CASSPTPSGFTYEQYF. DNA for the CDR3: TGTGCCAGCAGCCCTACCCCTAGCGGATTTACCTACGAGCAGTACTTC.

The J gene is TRBJ2-2, the V gene TRBV30, with TRBD1 identical over 8 bases. V shed 3 bases, J shed 4 bases, and the junction held 19 bases outside the gene matches. The germline CDR1 and CDR2 sequences are GTSNPN and SVGIG (reference sequence). CDR3 length equals 19 residues. CDR3 protein: CAWRPPRGRGLRGTGELFF. CDR3 sequence (DNA): TGTGCCTGGAGACCGCCCCGGGGCAGGGGGCTGCGGGGCACCGGGGAGCTGTTTTTT.

The chain uses TRBV5-4 and TRBJ1-3; 8 bases match TRBD1. The ends lost 5 bases at V and 2 bases at J; junction bases unmatched: 3. CDR3 size: 14 residues. Germline CDR1 and CDR2: SGHNT and YYREEE (reference sequence). The CDR3: CASSLQGAGNTIYF. The CDR3 coding sequence is TGTGCCAGCAGTTTACAGGGGGCTGGAAACACCATATATTTT.

The gene calls are TRBV12-5 and TRBJ1-1, with 7 bases identical to TRBD1. Germline assignment: CDR1 LGHNT and CDR2 FRNRAP. The length of the CDR3 is 14 residues. Trimming cost V 6 bases and J 4 bases; bases outside gene matches: 8. Here the CDR3 DNA reads TGTGCTAGTGGGAACAGACAGGGTGCCACTGAAGCTTTCTTT. As protein: CASGNRQGATEAFF.

The V and J genes are TRBV5-1 and TRBJ1-5, with TRBD1 identical over 7 bases. The CDR3 length is 14 residues. Looked up from germline, CDR1 is SGHRS and CDR2 is YFSETQ. V was pared by 0 bases and J by 4 bases, with 1 base of the junction left unmatched. The CDR3 sequence is CASSLAGGNQPQHF. CDR3 DNA sequence: TGCGCCAGCAGCTTGGCAGGGGGAAATCAGCCCCAGCATTTT.

The chain links TRBV5-1 to TRBJ1-4; D ambiguous. Germline CDR1 SGHRS, CDR2 YFSETQ. V was pared by 0 bases and J by 3 bases, with 15 bases between. The CDR3 extends over 17 amino acids. The CDR3 region has the DNA TGCGCCAGCAGCTTGGGAACAGCCCACTGGGCTAATGAAAAACTGTTTTTT. Translating it yields CASSLGTAHWANEKLFF.

CDR3 amino acids: CASSRDRVEGYTF. CDR3 in DNA: TGTGCCAGCAGCCGAGACAGGGTTGAAGGCTACACCTTC. This rearrangement joins TRBV7-9 to TRBJ1-2; 7 positions agree with TRBD1. Germline values: CDR1 SEHNR, CDR2 FQNEAQ (reference sequence). After removal of 5 bases from V and 8 bases from J, the junction contained 8 bases not matched to a gene. This CDR3 spans 13 amino acids.

J is TRBJ2-5 and V is TRBV23-1; D gene ambiguous. TRBV23-1 is reported as an ORF; its role is uncertain. The CDR3 has 15 amino acids. Between the trimmed V and J ends, which lost 4 bases and 4 bases, there was a span of 16 bases. The CDR3 region is CASSRPPRRRETQYF. CDR3 bases: TGCGCCAGCAGTCGGCCCCCCAGACGGAGAGAGACCCAGTACTTC.

The chain is built from TRBV5-6 and TRBJ1-5, with 11 bases fitting TRBD1. Germline V gives CDR1 SGHDT, CDR2 YYEEEE. V trimming: 4 bases; J trimming: 14 bases; junction bases outside the gene matches: 5. This CDR3 has 12 residues. CDR3 sequence: CASSDGTGGEHF. The CDR3 region has the DNA TGTGCCAGCAGCGACGGGACAGGGGGGGAGCATTTT.

The chain carries TRBV27 and TRBJ1-2; 8 bases agree with TRBD1. The germline CDR1 and CDR2 sequences are MNHEY and SMNVEV (reference sequence). Trimming cost V 6 bases and J 7 bases; bases outside gene matches: 7. CDR3 length equals 13 residues. The CDR3 spells CASSFDRGRGYTF. CDR3 in DNA: TGTGCCAGCAGCTTCGACAGGGGACGTGGCTACACCTTC.

V is TRBV10-3 and J is TRBJ2-7, with unresolved D. Per germline, CDR1 ENHRY and CDR2 SYGVKD. Deletions cut 6 bases from V and 0 bases from J, with 3 bases between. The length of the CDR3 is 11 residues. DNA of the CDR3: TGTGCCATCAGCTCCTCCTACGAGCAGTACTTC. Its translation is CAISSSYEQYF.

This clone has a single count. The CDR3 sequence is CASSPGQGSQPQHF. CDR3 bases: TGTGCCAGCAGCCCGGGACAGGGGTCTCAGCCCCAGCATTTT. The chain couples TRBV6-6 to TRBJ1-5; TRBD1 matches at 10 bases. This CDR3 region has 14 residues. The germline gives CDR1 MNHNY, CDR2 SVGAGI (reference sequence). J lost 6 bases, V lost 6 bases, and 5 bases had no gene match.

This clone appeared once. The J gene is TRBJ2-2, the V gene TRBV6-5; 7 bases match TRBD1. Germline-derived CDR1 and CDR2 are MNHEY and SVGAGI. The CDR3 runs to 15 residues. With 2 bases clipped from V and 7 bases from J, the junction kept 7 bases outside the gene matches. The CDR3, as DNA: TGTGCCAGCAGTTACCCTAACACAGGGGTCGGGGAGCTGTTTTTT. It translates to CASSYPNTGVGELFF.

V is TRBV5-1 and J is TRBJ2-7, with 14 nucleotides matching TRBD2. Germline V lookup: CDR1 SGHRS, CDR2 YFSETQ. This CDR3 is 17 amino acids long. V gave up 4 bases and J gave up 0 bases; unmatched junction bases: 6. The CDR3 sequence: CASSVGTSGRVSYEQYF. CDR3 nucleotides: TGCGCCAGCAGCGTAGGGACTAGCGGGAGAGTCTCCTACGAGCAGTACTTC.

The V and J genes are TRBV7-9 and TRBJ1-2; D is unclear. In germline, CDR1 is SEHNR, CDR2 FQNEAQ (reference sequence). V was trimmed by 5 bases and J by 8 bases, leaving 21 bases between them. CDR3 length: 15 residues. In nucleotides, the CDR3 is TGTGCCAGCAGCCCAAGTGGTAGTGAGGGTATGGGCTACACCTTC. It yields the protein CASSPSGSEGMGYTF. The full variable domain, rest sourced from reference TRBV7-9 and TRBJ1-2, is DTGVSQNPRHKITKRGQNVTFRCDPISEHNRLYWYRQTLGQGPEFLTYFQNEAQLEKSRLLSDRFSAERPKGSFSTLEIQRTEQGDSAMYLCASSPSGSEGMGYTFGSGTRLTVV.

This chain uses TRBV7-9 with TRBJ2-1, with TRBD1 matching over 8 bases. The CDR3 totals 15 residues. Per the germline V gene, CDR1 is SEHNR and CDR2 is FQNEAQ (reference sequence). J lost 0 bases, V lost 5 bases, and 3 bases had no gene match. CDR3 protein: CASSTQGVSYNEQFF. Here the CDR3 DNA reads TGTGCCAGCAGCACACAGGGGGTCTCCTACAATGAGCAGTTCTTC.